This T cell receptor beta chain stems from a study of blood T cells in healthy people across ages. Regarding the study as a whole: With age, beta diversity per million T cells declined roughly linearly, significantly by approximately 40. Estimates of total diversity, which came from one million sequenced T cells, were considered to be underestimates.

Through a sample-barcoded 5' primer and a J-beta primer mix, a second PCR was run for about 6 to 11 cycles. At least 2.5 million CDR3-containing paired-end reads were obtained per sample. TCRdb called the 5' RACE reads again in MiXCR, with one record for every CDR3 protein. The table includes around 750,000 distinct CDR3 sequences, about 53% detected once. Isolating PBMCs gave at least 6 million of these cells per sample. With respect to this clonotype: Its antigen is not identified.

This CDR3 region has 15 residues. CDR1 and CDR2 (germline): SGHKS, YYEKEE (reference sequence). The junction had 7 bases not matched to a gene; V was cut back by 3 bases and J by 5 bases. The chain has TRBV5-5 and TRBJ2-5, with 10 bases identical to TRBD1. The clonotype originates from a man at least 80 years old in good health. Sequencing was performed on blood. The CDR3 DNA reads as TGTGCCAGCAGCTCCTTGACAGGGGGCGCGGAGACCCAGTACTTC. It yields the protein CASSSLTGGAETQYF.